This T cell receptor beta chain was sequenced during a study of Graves' ophthalmopathy and Graves' hyperthyroidism. Points from the study as a whole: Also, most clonotypes expanded in the thyroid above 0.001 frequency appeared in blood.

V was shortened by 0 bases and J by 0 bases, with 9 bases between the two germline ends. The V gene's germline CDR1 is SGHTA and CDR2 FQGNSA. This CDR3 is built from 15 residues. This clonotype was seen many times. Its matching antigen is unknown. The authors amplified TCR beta CDR3 regions, and they did so from RNA transcripts for repertoire sequencing. An opening RT-PCR round employed HTBI primers and preceded a second-round multiplex PCR. TCRdb independently ran MiXCR on the multiplex PCR reads; one entry per CDR3 protein. The sample lists just over 400,000 distinct CDR3 sequences, 20% to 25% occurring once. Physicians reached a diagnosis by relying on clinical symptoms, serum thyroxine, TRAb, thyroid ultrasound and orbital computed tomography.

J is TRBJ2-7 and V is TRBV7-2, with a weak D call TRBD1 (6 bases). Sequenced input: peripheral blood. This clonotype originated in a woman younger than 35 with stable Graves' hyperthyroidism. This CDR3 is CASSLARGHSYEQYF. As DNA, the CDR3 is TGTGCCAGCAGCTTAGCCAGGGGTCACTCCTACGAGCAGTACTTC.